A single sample gave rise to the 19 T cell receptor beta chains below, sequenced in a study of T cells in Graves' hyperthyroidism and ophthalmopathy. RNA transcripts provided the source from which TCR beta CDR3 regions were amplified. HTBI primers were employed in a first-round RT-PCR of the TCR CDR3. TCRdb re-called the multiplex PCR reads with MiXCR, one entry per CDR3 protein. The sample holds nearly 600,000 distinct CDR3 sequences; 13% to 15% are singletons and the top ten take around 7%. What was sequenced was blood. These receptors were collected from a young woman with Graves' ophthalmopathy.

This clonotype has at least ten counts. V is TRBV7-9 and J is TRBJ2-2, with 10 bases that match TRBD2. J lost 2 bases, V lost 5 bases, and 8 bases had no gene match. The germline V gene encodes CDR1 SEHNR and CDR2 FQNEAQ (reference sequence). The CDR3 is 17 residues long. As DNA, the CDR3 is TGTGCCAGCAGCCCTCCTGGACTAGCGGATAACACCGGGGAGCTGTTTTTT. It translates to CASSPPGLADNTGELFF.

This clonotype showed up just a few times. In nucleotides, the CDR3 is TGTGCCACCAGTGGGGGCCCGGGACAACTACAAGAGACCCAGTACTTC. Translated: CATSGGPGQLQETQYF. The chain uses TRBV24-1 and TRBJ2-5; possibly TRBD1 for D (6 bases). This CDR3 spans 16 amino acids. Germline V gene lookup returns CDR1 KGHDR and CDR2 SFDVKD. V dropped 5 bases and J dropped 2 bases, with 17 bases sitting between them.

This clonotype was counted many times. The chain couples TRBV28 to TRBJ2-7, with D maybe TRBD1 (7 bases). CDR1 MDHEN and CDR2 SYDVKM come from the germline V gene. The CDR3 runs 14 residues. The V and J ends lost 7 bases and 2 bases respectively, with 15 bases between them. CDR3 sequence (DNA): TGTGCCAGCACCCGGGGGCAGGGGGCCTACGAGCAGTACTTC. Its translation is CASTRGQGAYEQYF.

This chain connects TRBV30 to TRBJ2-3; D not resolved. Trimming pared 5 bases from V and 6 bases from J, leaving 12 bases between. Germline assignment: CDR1 GTSNPN and CDR2 SVGIG (reference sequence). The CDR3 consists of 12 residues. The CDR3 sequence is CAWGLSSDTQYF. DNA of the CDR3: TGTGCCTGGGGCCTGAGCTCGGATACGCAGTATTTT.

This clonotype occurred many times. The chain recombines TRBV7-2 with TRBJ1-5; D is ambiguous. V gave up 0 bases and J gave up 5 bases, with 8 bases separating them. The CDR3 totals 14 residues. Germline assignment: CDR1 SGHTA and CDR2 FQGNSA. CDR3 nucleotide sequence: TGTGCCAGCAGCTTAGCGCTGGACTATCAGCCCCAGCATTTT. Protein product: CASSLALDYQPQHF.

The chain is built from TRBV24-1 and TRBJ2-2, with D possibly called TRBD1 or TRBD2 (6 bases each). The V and J ends lost 9 bases and 7 bases respectively, with 14 bases between them. This CDR3 is built from 13 residues. Germline V gene data show CDR1 as KGHDR and CDR2 as SFDVKD. CDR3 sequence (DNA): TGTGCCACCGGGGGCCCGGGGGACGGGGAGCTGTTTTTT. It translates to CATGGPGDGELFF.

This chain connects TRBV28 to TRBJ2-1, with D uncertain. The CDR3 covers 16 residues. Germline lookup yields CDR1 MDHEN and CDR2 SYDVKM. The ends were cut back, 2 bases at V and 0 bases at J, with 11 bases in the middle. This CDR3 is CASSLGQTSSYNEQFF. DNA for the CDR3: TGTGCCAGCAGTTTAGGTCAGACCTCCTCCTACAATGAGCAGTTCTTC.

Comments on this clonotype: Since a much larger clone is just one base distant, this may be a read error. The chain is built from TRBV5-1 and TRBJ2-5, with D possibly being TRBD2 (5 bases). Germline CDR1 is SGHRS and CDR2 is YFSETQ. The CDR3 spans 13 residues. CDR3 nucleotides: TGCGCCAACAGCATCGGGGATCAAGAGACCCAGTACTTC. The encoded protein is CANSIGDQETQYF. Supplemented by reference TRBV5-1 and TRBJ2-5, the full variable domain reads KAGVTQTPRYLIKTRGQQVTLSCSPISGHRSVSWYQQTPGQGLQFLFEYFSETQRNKGNFPGRFSGRQFSNSRSEMNVSTLELGDSALYLCANSIGDQETQYFGPGTRLLVL.

This clonotype was seen a handful of times. The rearrangement joins TRBV29-1 to TRBJ1-4; D is uncertain. The CDR3 has 15 residues. Trimming removed 1 base from V and 0 bases from J, with 9 bases in between. Germline CDR1 is SQVTM and CDR2 is ANQGSEA. In nucleotides, the CDR3 is TGCAGCGTTGAAGGGGAGGCCGCAACTAATGAAAAACTGTTTTTT. Its protein is CSVEGEAATNEKLFF. Filled out from reference TRBV29-1 and TRBJ1-4, the complete variable domain reads SAVISQKPSRDICQRGTSLTIQCQVDSQVTMMFWYRQQPGQSLTLIATANQGSEATYESGFVIDKFPISRPNLTFSTLTVSNMSPEDSSIYLCSVEGEAATNEKLFFGSGTQLSVL.

This clonotype showed up just a few times. The chain links TRBV11-2 to TRBJ2-7; D tentatively fits TRBD1 or TRBD2 (5 bases each). CDR3 length: 16 residues. Germline V CDR1 and CDR2: SGHAT, FQNNGV. V was trimmed by 4 bases and J by 3 bases, leaving 19 bases between them. The CDR3 loop reads CASSSLAKGRGYEQYF. The CDR3 DNA is TGTGCCAGCAGCTCCCTAGCTAAGGGACGGGGCTACGAGCAGTACTTC.

This clonotype was picked up a small number of times. The chain employs TRBV19 and TRBJ2-7; D perhaps matches TRBD1 (6 bases). The CDR3 loop spans 16 amino acids. The V and J ends lost 3 bases and 5 bases respectively, with 20 bases between them. Germline values: CDR1 LNHDA, CDR2 SQIVND (reference sequence). The DNA for the CDR3 is TGTGCCAGTAGTATGAGGGTCAGACAGGCTATCGACGAGCAGTACTTC. This sequence encodes CASSMRVRQAIDEQYF.

This clonotype was detected a few times. The V gene is TRBV4-1, the J gene TRBJ1-2; 9 bases match TRBD1. The germline gives CDR1 MGHRA, CDR2 YSYEKL. Trimming cost V 1 base and J 4 bases; bases outside gene matches: 4. The CDR3 consists of 15 residues. The CDR3, as DNA: TGCGCCAGCAGCCAAGTAACAGGGGGCGGCTATGGCTACACCTTC. This sequence encodes CASSQVTGGGYGYTF.

This clonotype was recorded a few times. This chain connects TRBV25-1 to TRBJ2-7, with 12 positions matching TRBD2. The CDR3 is 15 residues long. Unmatched junction bases numbered 6, after V lost 6 bases and J lost 3 bases. CDR1 and CDR2 from the germline V gene are MGHDK and SYGVNS. The CDR3 region is CASREGTSGFYEQYF. In nucleotides, the CDR3 is TGTGCCAGCAGGGAAGGGACTAGCGGGTTCTACGAGCAGTACTTC.

There are many counts of this clonotype. This sequence joins TRBV28 and TRBJ1-1; unclear D gene. There are 14 residues in the CDR3. V was trimmed by 5 bases and J by 0 bases, leaving 10 bases between them. The germline V gene has CDR1 MDHEN and CDR2 SYDVKM. CDR3 coding DNA: TGTGCCAGCAGTCCCCTCCGTTTGAACACTGAAGCTTTCTTT. Translating gives CASSPLRLNTEAFF.

This clonotype was recorded many times. The genes are TRBV5-1 and TRBJ1-4; 7 positions agree with TRBD1. The CDR3 has 14 amino acids. Per the germline V gene, CDR1 is SGHRS and CDR2 is YFSETQ. The ends lost 5 bases at V and 8 bases at J; junction bases unmatched: 9. The CDR3 region has the DNA TGCGCCAGCAGTTTGACAGGGCTTCGGGAAAAACTGTTTTTT. Protein: CASSLTGLREKLFF.

The sample holds many counts of this clonotype. The chain combines TRBV11-2 with TRBJ2-2; D is undetermined. The germline CDR1 and CDR2 sequences are SGHAT and FQNNGV. V lost 3 bases, J lost 6 bases, and 11 bases lay in between. The CDR3 has 14 residues. The CDR3 loop is CASSLTTMSGELFF. CDR3 nucleotides: TGTGCCAGCAGCTTGACGACAATGTCCGGGGAGCTGTTTTTT. Together with reference TRBV11-2 and TRBJ2-2, the CDR3 gives the full variable domain: EAGVAQSPRYKIIEKRQSVAFWCNPISGHATLYWYQQILGQGPKLLIQFQNNGVVDDSQLPKDRFSAERLKGVDSTLKIQPAKLEDSAVYLCASSLTTMSGELFFGEGSRLTVL.

This clonotype was observed once. V is TRBV24-1 and J is TRBJ2-4, with D maybe TRBD1 (6 bases). Deletions cut 0 bases from V and 5 bases from J, with 10 bases between. Germline CDR1 and CDR2: KGHDR and SFDVKD. This CDR3 spans 15 amino acids. CDR3 region: CATSDLQDSQNIQYF. The CDR3 DNA follows: TGTGCCACCAGTGATTTGCAGGACAGTCAAAACATTCAGTACTTC.

This clonotype was picked up many times. This CDR3 is CSEEGEGNIQYF. Written as DNA, the CDR3 is TGCAGTGAGGAAGGGGAGGGTAACATTCAGTACTTC. The chain links TRBV20-1 to TRBJ2-4, with 7 bases fitting TRBD2. Germline loops: CDR1 DFQATT, CDR2 SNEGSKA (reference sequence). The CDR3 spans 12 residues. The V segment lost 7 bases and the J segment 7 bases; nucleotides outside the gene matches: 7.

This clonotype appeared many times. CDR3 sequence (DNA): TGTGCCAGCAGTACCTCAGGGATCTCCGGGGGGGAGCAGTACTTC. It translates to CASSTSGISGGEQYF. V and J are TRBV28 and TRBJ2-7; TRBD2 aligns across 7 bases. V gave up 5 bases and J gave up 7 bases; unmatched junction bases: 14. Germline CDR1 MDHEN, CDR2 SYDVKM. The CDR3 has 15 amino acids.